This T cell receptor beta chain was profiled in a study of T-cell reconstitution after alpha-beta-depleted transplantation in children. Preparing the TCRbeta library involved the use of unique molecular identifiers. TCRdb re-analysed the PCR reads in MiXCR, keeping a single row per CDR3 protein. The repertoire holds 190,000 or so distinct CDR3 sequences, with more than 6.5% as singletons. Germline V lookup: CDR1 SGHVS, CDR2 FQNEAQ. V gave up 2 bases and J gave up 2 bases, with 9 bases separating them. The CDR3 spans 14 residues. This clonotype was seen ten or more times. This sample comprised PBMCs from the stem cell graft donor, obtained from the stem cell graft. This chain uses TRBV7-8 with TRBJ2-5; D call uncertain. This TCR derives from a human donor who donated a stem cell graft to a child with Wiskott-Aldrich syndrome. The CDR3 loop reads CASSLIARQETQYF. The CDR3 DNA follows: TGTGCCAGCAGCTTAATTGCACGTCAAGAGACCCAGTACTTC.